A single sample gave rise to the 22 T cell receptor beta chains below, sequenced in a study of identical twins. TCRdb recomputed calls from the 5' RACE reads with MiXCR, one row per CDR3 protein. The sample carries 400,000 to 650,000 distinct CDR3 sequences, under 25% recorded once. These same records also appear under a second study, on T cells expressing NK-cell markers.

The sequencing input was CD4+ T cells sorted from blood. The receptors derive from a woman younger than 35 in good health.

This clonotype was counted between two and nine times. V is TRBV12-3 or TRBV12-4 and J is TRBJ1-3; no firm D call. CDR3 length: 11 amino acids. The V and J ends lost 4 bases and 4 bases respectively, with 2 bases between them. DNA of the CDR3: TGTGCCAGCAGTTGGGGAAACACCATATATTTT. It codes for CASSWGNTIYF.

This clonotype occurred a few times. This rearrangement joins TRBV20-1 to TRBJ2-7; D gene ambiguous. This CDR3 contains 11 residues. Germline CDR1 and CDR2: DFQATT and SNEGSKA (reference sequence). Trimming shortened V by 3 bases and J by 3 bases, and 6 bases separated the two germline ends. The CDR3: CSARPNYEQYF. The CDR3 DNA reads as TGCAGTGCTAGGCCTAACTACGAGCAGTACTTC.

The chain employs TRBV5-6 and TRBJ2-7; D possibly corresponds to TRBD1 (5 bases). Germline assignment: CDR1 SGHDT and CDR2 YYEEEE. The CDR3 is 15 residues long. Trimming cost V 1 base and J 3 bases, with 14 bases left between them. CDR3 protein: CASSLRQQSLYEQYF. CDR3 coding DNA: TGTGCCAGCAGCTTGCGACAGCAGAGCCTCTACGAGCAGTACTTC. Full variable domain (remainder filled in from reference TRBV5-6 and TRBJ2-7): DAGVTQSPTHLIKTRGQQVTLRCSPKSGHDTVSWYQQALGQGPQFIFQYYEEEERQRGNFPDRFSGHQFPNYSSELNVNALLLGDSALYLCASSLRQQSLYEQYFGPGTRLTVT.

The CDR3 protein is CASSLRDSGTGELFF. The DNA for the CDR3 is TGTGCCAGCAGCCTTCGGGATTCGGGCACCGGGGAGCTGTTTTTT. The V call is TRBV12-3 or TRBV12-4, the J call TRBJ2-2, with D possibly TRBD2 on 5 matching bases. The germline V and J ends were trimmed by 6 bases and 4 bases, with 15 bases remaining between them. CDR3 length: 15 amino acids.

The V gene is TRBV11-1, the J gene TRBJ1-5; TRBD1 matches at 8 bases. The CDR3 runs to 18 residues. Germline V gene sequence: CDR1 SGHAT, CDR2 FQDESV (reference sequence). The trim removed 1 base at V and 1 base at J, leaving 9 bases unmatched. CDR3 in amino acids: CASSLGSGGAGSNQPQHF. As DNA, the CDR3 is TGTGCCAGCAGCTTAGGCTCAGGGGGCGCCGGAAGCAATCAGCCCCAGCATTTT.

Of note for this clonotype: Germline is not matched at one junction end, which may reflect a read error. The chain couples TRBV6-1 to TRBJ2-3; TRBD1 matches at 7 bases. Germline CDR1 and CDR2: MNHNS and SASEGT. The CDR3 consists of 14 residues. The CDR3: CASGDRDQRDTQYF. The CDR3 nucleotides read TGTGCCAGCGGTGACAGGGACCAAAGAGATACGCAGTATTTT.

This clonotype was seen repeatedly, ten times or more. The chain combines TRBV6-6 with TRBJ2-1, with D hard to call. Germline V CDR1 and CDR2: MNHNY, SVGAGI (reference sequence). Trimming cost V 7 bases and J 7 bases, with 8 bases left between them. This CDR3 is 11 amino acids long. The chain's CDR3 is CASTSRNEQFF. The CDR3, as DNA: TGTGCCAGCACCAGTCGGAATGAGCAGTTCTTC.

The chain combines TRBV20-1 with TRBJ2-5; 9 positions match TRBD2. CDR3 length: 15 residues. The germline V gene has CDR1 DFQATT and CDR2 SNEGSKA (reference sequence). V shed 1 base, J shed 0 bases, and the junction held 3 bases outside the gene matches. CDR3 nucleotide sequence: TGCAGTGCTAGAGCTAGCGGGGCGTACCAAGAGACCCAGTACTTC. Protein product: CSARASGAYQETQYF.

This clonotype was observed a handful of times. The chain employs TRBV20-1 and TRBJ2-1; a possible D gene is TRBD2 (6 bases). Germline V gene data show CDR1 as DFQATT and CDR2 as SNEGSKA (reference sequence). V was cut by 2 bases and J by 6 bases, with 11 bases left in between. The CDR3 has 13 residues. CDR3: CSARIPGVNEQFF. As DNA, the CDR3 is TGCAGTGCTAGAATCCCGGGAGTCAATGAGCAGTTCTTC.

In its sample, this clonotype was seen a few times. This sequence joins TRBV7-2 and TRBJ2-7; D is unclear. The germline gives CDR1 SGHTA, CDR2 FQGNSA. This CDR3 comprises 13 residues. The V gene lost 0 bases and the J gene lost 4 bases, with 7 bases spanning the gap. The CDR3 is CASSLAVIYEQYF. The CDR3 nucleotides read TGTGCCAGCAGCTTAGCGGTAATTTACGAGCAGTACTTC.

This clonotype was detected ten times or more. This rearrangement joins TRBV6-2 or TRBV6-3 to TRBJ2-7; 12 bases line up with TRBD2. After removal of 5 bases from V and 2 bases from J, the junction contained 22 bases not matched to a gene. This CDR3 spans 21 amino acids. CDR1 is MNHEY, CDR2 SVGEGT, per germline. CDR3 in DNA: TGTGCCAGCAGTCGCCAGTCCCAGACTAGCGGGAGATCCCGTACCCCCTACGAGCAGTACTTC. Amino acids: CASSRQSQTSGRSRTPYEQYF.

This clonotype was detected only a few times. The V call is TRBV7-2, the J call TRBJ1-2; the D gene is possibly TRBD1 (6 bases). The germline V and J ends were trimmed by 1 base and 8 bases, with 17 bases remaining between them. Germline loops: CDR1 SGHTA, CDR2 FQGNSA. This CDR3 contains 15 residues. CDR3 amino acids: CASSLGLVWGAGYTF. The CDR3 coding sequence is TGTGCCAGCAGCTTAGGATTGGTTTGGGGGGCCGGCTACACCTTC.

The CDR3 loop is CATSRDQAGAIYNEQFF. The CDR3 DNA is TGTGCCACCAGCAGAGATCAGGCGGGAGCGATCTACAATGAGCAGTTCTTC. This sequence joins TRBV15 and TRBJ2-1; 7 bases line up with TRBD2. The J segment lost 3 bases and the V segment lost 0 bases, leaving 8 bases of the junction unmatched. Germline V lookup: CDR1 LNHNV, CDR2 YYDKDF (reference sequence). The CDR3 spans 17 residues.

CDR3 sequence reads: CSATRGGQQETQYF. The CDR3 DNA reads as TGCAGTGCCACCCGGGGCGGGCAGCAAGAGACCCAGTACTTC. J is TRBJ2-5 and V is TRBV20-1; the D call may be TRBD1 or TRBD2 (5 bases each). CDR1 DFQATT and CDR2 SNEGSKA come from the germline V gene (reference sequence). Trimming took 6 bases from V and 2 from J, leaving 16 bases between them. The CDR3 contains 14 residues.

The V call is TRBV5-1, the J call TRBJ2-5, with TRBD2 identical over 12 bases. Germline CDR1 reads SGHRS; CDR2 reads YFSETQ. After removal of 4 bases from V and 2 bases from J, the junction contained 6 bases not matched to a gene. The CDR3 spans 16 residues. In DNA form, the CDR3 reads TGCGCCAGCAGCCAGCCCGGGACTAGCGGGCAAGAGACCCAGTACTTC. It specifies CASSQPGTSGQETQYF.

V gene TRBV11-2 combines with J gene TRBJ1-3; D is possibly TRBD1 (5 bases). V lost 5 bases to trimming and J lost 0 bases, with 8 bases between them. The CDR3 is made up of 14 amino acids. Germline V gene sequence: CDR1 SGHAT, CDR2 FQNNGV. The CDR3 DNA is TGTGCCAGCAGCGCGACAGTCTCTGGAAACACCATATATTTT. Amino acids: CASSATVSGNTIYF.

This clonotype was observed a handful of times. The chain's CDR3 is CSARRTGAVQETQYF. The CDR3 DNA sequence: TGCAGTGCTAGGAGGACGGGGGCGGTCCAAGAGACCCAGTACTTC. The chain recombines TRBV20-1 with TRBJ2-5; TRBD1 or TRBD2 may be the D gene (6 bases each). CDR1 DFQATT and CDR2 SNEGSKA come from the germline V gene (reference sequence). Deletions cut 3 bases from V and 1 base from J, with 15 bases between. CDR3 length: 15 amino acids.

This clonotype has more than one count but fewer than ten. The chain employs TRBV20-1 and TRBJ1-1, with D unresolved. The CDR3 loop spans 14 amino acids. CDR1 and CDR2 (germline): DFQATT, SNEGSKA (reference sequence). The V end lost 6 bases, the J end lost 0 bases, and 14 bases lay between the germline ends. CDR3 sequence reads: CSALTRALNTEAFF. CDR3 DNA sequence: TGCAGTGCCCTAACTAGGGCCTTGAACACTGAAGCTTTCTTT.

The CDR3 coding sequence is TGCAGTGCTTCCCCTTTTGGCTATGGCTACACCTTC. Its protein product is CSASPFGYGYTF. The chain has TRBV20-1 and TRBJ1-2; D uncertain. The germline gives CDR1 DFQATT, CDR2 SNEGSKA (reference sequence). The CDR3 sequence is 12 residues long. Trimming cost V 5 bases and J 4 bases, with 11 bases left between them.

This clonotype was observed a handful of times. V is TRBV20-1 and J is TRBJ1-1, with 8 bases aligning to TRBD1. The CDR3 is 14 residues long. The V gene end was trimmed by 3 bases and the J gene end by 4 bases; junction bases not matched to a gene: 7. Germline V lookup: CDR1 DFQATT, CDR2 SNEGSKA (reference sequence). CDR3 in amino acids: CSASDGQGFTEAFF. As DNA, the CDR3 is TGCAGTGCTAGCGATGGACAGGGTTTCACTGAAGCTTTCTTT.

The chain couples TRBV10-3 to TRBJ2-2; TRBD2 matches 9 bases. Germline V gene lookup returns CDR1 ENHRY and CDR2 SYGVKD. Trimming took 10 bases from V and 2 from J; bases not matched to a gene: 5. This CDR3 region has 14 residues. The CDR3 bases are TGTGCCACTGGGGGACTAGCTAACACCGGGGAGCTGTTTTTT. Translation gives CATGGLANTGELFF.

J is TRBJ2-7 and V is TRBV11-3, with TRBD2 matching over 11 bases. The CDR3 is made up of 15 amino acids. V lost 1 base and J lost 4; bases outside the gene matches: 3. CDR1 is SGHNT and CDR2 is YENEEA in the germline V gene. The CDR3 DNA reads as TGTGCCAGCAGCTTAGTCCCTAGCGGGGGGTACGAGCAGTACTTC. This gives the protein CASSLVPSGGYEQYF.